In its sample, the clone carrying this T cell receptor beta chain was seen a few times. This likely traces to a read error, being one base from a far larger clone. The data belong to a study of regulatory T cells in long-lasting Graves disease. Researchers made TCR beta libraries by using iRepertoire HTBI primers and running Arm-PCR on CDR3 regions. In the authors' workflow: The samples yielded roughly 60 TRBV and more than twelve TRBJ segments. From the multiplex PCR reads, TCRdb called clonotypes with MiXCR, one entry per CDR3 protein. The V and J calls and clone size are TCRdb's, not the authors'. The table has a few hundred thousand distinct CDR3 sequences, roughly 17% seen once. Time point indicated: newly diagnosed GD, antithyroid drugs for less than 3 months. From PBMCs, RNA was extracted and then used to make the TCR library. Under American Thyroid Association guidelines, Graves' disease was diagnosed.

A further study also used this sample, focusing on T cells in Graves' hyperthyroidism and ophthalmopathy. Per that paper: A lack of ophthalmopathy progression within 18 months defined stable Graves' hyperthyroidism. Most expanded thyroid clonotypes above 0.001 also appeared in blood.

This sequence originates from a woman aged 18-35 years with Graves disease. The material was peripheral blood mononuclear cells (PBMCs), obtained at new diagnosis, from a patient treated with antithyroid drugs.

CDR3 residues: CASSVLGGTDTQYF. In nucleotides, the CDR3 is TGTGCCAGCAGCGTACTAGGGGGGACGGATACGCAGTATTTT. The chain carries TRBV11-2 and TRBJ2-3; D tentatively fits TRBD1 or TRBD2 (6 bases each). CDR1 and CDR2 from the germline V gene are SGHAT and FQNNGV. Trimming removed 5 bases at V and 6 bases at J, with 15 bases between. The CDR3 spans 14 residues.